A single sample gave rise to the 26 T cell receptor beta chains below, sequenced in a study of cytomegalovirus exposure and HLA in healthy donors. PCR employed 60 Vbeta and 13 Jbeta primers. Generated by immunoSEQ multiplex PCR, the TCRdb table keeps only in-frame clones and is missing some. The sample lists some 180,000 clones; roughly 85% were seen once. Sequencing input: PBMCs. The receptor source for this set is a woman between 45 and 60 years old in good health and CMV-seronegative.

V is TRBV7-9 and J is TRBJ2-5, with 12 bases aligning to TRBD1. CDR3 length: 15 residues. The ends lost 5 bases at V and 5 bases at J; junction bases unmatched: 6. CDR1 SEHNR and CDR2 FQNEAQ come from the germline V gene (reference sequence). This CDR3 reads CASSQGQGAGETQYF. As DNA, the CDR3 is TGTGCCAGCAGCCAGGGACAGGGGGCCGGGGAGACCCAGTACTTC.

The V gene is TRBV7-8, the J gene TRBJ2-3; TRBD2 aligns across 7 bases. The CDR3 is 15 residues long. Germline assignment: CDR1 SGHVS and CDR2 FQNEAQ. V dropped 3 bases and J dropped 1; count of bases not matched to a gene: 4. The CDR3 DNA reads TGTGCCAGCAGCTTTAAGCGGGACCGCACAGATACGCAGTATTTT. Protein sequence: CASSFKRDRTDTQYF. Full variable domain (outside the CDR3, taken from reference TRBV7-8 and TRBJ2-3): GAGVSQSPRYKVAKRGQDVALRCDPISGHVSLFWYQQALGQGPEFLTYFQNEAQLDKSGLPSDRFFAERPEGSVSTLKIQRTQQEDSAVYLCASSFKRDRTDTQYFGPGTRLTVL.

The V and J genes are TRBV28 and TRBJ2-1, with a possible D match to TRBD2 (6 bases). The CDR3 contains 15 residues. V lost 5 bases and J lost 8, with 19 bases in between. CDR1 is MDHEN and CDR2 is SYDVKM in the germline V gene. The CDR3 loop is CASSNFGGMSDEQFF. The CDR3 nucleotides are TGTGCCAGCAGTAACTTTGGCGGGATGAGCGATGAGCAGTTCTTC.

V is TRBV19 and J is TRBJ2-3; possible D gene TRBD1, 5 bases. Germline values: CDR1 LNHDA, CDR2 SQIVND (reference sequence). The V end lost 7 bases, the J end lost 5 bases, and 13 bases lay between the germline ends. The CDR3 runs 13 residues. As DNA, the CDR3 is TGTGCCAGTAATCAGGGTTCGAAAGATACGCAGTATTTT. Protein sequence: CASNQGSKDTQYF.

V gene TRBV5-6 combines with J gene TRBJ2-1; D is undetermined. The length of the CDR3 is 15 residues. The V and J ends lost 3 bases and 0 bases respectively, with 10 bases between them. Germline loops: CDR1 SGHDT, CDR2 YYEEEE. DNA for the CDR3: TGTGCCAGCAGCTCCCCACCCAGCTCCTACAATGAGCAGTTCTTC. Translating it yields CASSSPPSSYNEQFF.

Concerning this clone: One end of the junction is discordant with germline, which a read error may explain. The chain couples TRBV7-9 to TRBJ1-5, with unresolved D. CDR1 is SEHNR and CDR2 is FQNEAQ in the germline V gene (reference sequence). The CDR3 runs 13 residues. The CDR3 here is CSSSPGVNQPQHF. In DNA form, the CDR3 reads TGTTCCAGCAGCCCCGGGGTCAATCAGCCCCAGCATTTT. Looking up the rest from reference TRBV7-9 and TRBJ1-5 gives the full variable domain: DTGVSQNPRHKITKRGQNVTFRCDPISEHNRLYWYRQTLGQGPEFLTYFQNEAQLEKSRLLSDRFSAERPKGSFSTLEIQRTEQGDSAMYLCSSSPGVNQPQHFGDGTRLSIL.

The chain uses TRBV7-2 and TRBJ2-3; D possibly corresponds to TRBD2 (5 bases). In germline, CDR1 is SGHTA, CDR2 FQGNSA. The V gene lost 4 bases and the J gene lost 8 bases, with 13 bases spanning the gap. The CDR3 consists of 13 residues. CDR3 nucleotide sequence: TGTGCCAGCAGCTCGACTAATGGCGGTACGCAGTATTTT. This gives the protein CASSSTNGGTQYF.

The chain uses TRBV19 and TRBJ2-2, with D possibly TRBD2 on 6 matching bases. The germline V gene has CDR1 LNHDA and CDR2 SQIVND (reference sequence). The CDR3 runs 16 residues. Trimming removed 5 bases from V and 5 bases from J, with 18 bases in between. CDR3 region: CASSPLSGPGTGELFF. CDR3 sequence (DNA): TGTGCCAGTAGTCCCCTGAGCGGGCCGGGGACCGGGGAGCTGTTTTTT.

Comments on this clone: At one end, the junction sequence differs from germline, possibly due to a read error. The chain links TRBV7-8 to TRBJ1-1; D may be TRBD1 (6 bases). Germline loops: CDR1 SGHVS, CDR2 FQNEAQ. CDR3 length: 15 amino acids. This CDR3 is CASRLGGVMNTEAFF. The DNA of the CDR3 is TGTGCCAGCAGGTTAGGGGGGGTCATGAACACTGAAGCTTTCTTT.

This chain links TRBV5-4 with TRBJ2-1; D possibly corresponds to TRBD1 (6 bases). Germline-derived CDR1 and CDR2 are SGHNT and YYREEE (reference sequence). The CDR3 covers 16 residues. V lost 0 bases and J lost 0, with 10 bases in between. CDR3 coding DNA: TGTGCCAGCAGCTTGGGGGGGCGGGCCTCCTACAATGAGCAGTTCTTC. Protein product: CASSLGGRASYNEQFF.

The chain carries TRBV11-3 and TRBJ2-5; 7 nucleotides match TRBD1. CDR3 length equals 13 residues. From germline, CDR1 is SGHNT and CDR2 YENEEA. V trimming: 5 bases; J trimming: 5 bases; junction bases outside the gene matches: 5. CDR3 nucleotide sequence: TGTGCCAGCAGCAAGGACAGGTCGGAGACCCAGTACTTC. Its translation is CASSKDRSETQYF.

The chain combines TRBV7-7 with TRBJ2-1; 11 bases line up with TRBD1. CDR1 is SSHAT and CDR2 is FNYEAQ in the germline V gene (reference sequence). CDR3 length: 14 residues. V trimming: 5 bases; J trimming: 8 bases; junction bases outside the gene matches: 5. Written as DNA, the CDR3 is TGTGCCAGCAGCCTTGGGACAGGGGGGGATGAGCAGTTCTTC. Its protein is CASSLGTGGDEQFF.

This CDR3 reads CASSSTWGLGYGYTF. The CDR3 nucleotides read TGCGCCAGCAGCTCCACCTGGGGGCTGGGGTATGGCTACACCTTC. This chain joins TRBV5-1 and TRBJ1-2; possibly TRBD1 for D (6 bases). The germline V gene has CDR1 SGHRS and CDR2 YFSETQ. Trimming cost V 3 bases and J 5 bases, with 17 bases left between them. The CDR3 is made up of 15 amino acids.

The gene calls are TRBV5-1 and TRBJ2-3, with TRBD2 matching over 9 bases. Germline CDR1 SGHRS, CDR2 YFSETQ. V lost 6 bases, J lost 3 bases, and 5 bases stayed unmatched. The CDR3 runs to 14 residues. CDR3 DNA: TGCGCCAGCACTCTGGGACTAGCAACAGATACGCAGTATTTT. Translated: CASTLGLATDTQYF.

The chain couples TRBV2 to TRBJ2-4, with 10 bases matching TRBD2. The junction had 10 bases not matched to a gene; V was cut back by 5 bases and J by 9 bases. The germline CDR1 and CDR2 sequences are SNHLY and FYNNEI. This CDR3 is built from 15 residues. The CDR3 nucleotides read TGTGCCAGCAGTCCACTAGCGGGGCGTTATGGCATTCAGTACTTC. This encodes CASSPLAGRYGIQYF.

The gene calls are TRBV7-6 and TRBJ2-7; D is undetermined. The germline V gene has CDR1 SGHVS and CDR2 FNYEAQ. This CDR3 comprises 14 residues. V lost 0 bases, J lost 1 base, and 7 bases lay in between. The CDR3 DNA sequence: TGTGCCAGCAGCTTAGCGCTTAGTTCCTACGAGCAGTACTTC. Translated, it gives CASSLALSSYEQYF.

The chain employs TRBV19 and TRBJ1-2; D is unclear. V was shortened by 7 bases and J by 2 bases, with 8 bases between the two germline ends. Germline-derived CDR1 and CDR2 are LNHDA and SQIVND (reference sequence). The CDR3 spans 12 residues. CDR3 residues: CASNRGNYGYTF. The CDR3 DNA reads as TGTGCCAGTAACCGGGGAAACTATGGCTACACCTTC.

The chain couples TRBV28 to TRBJ2-7; D gene ambiguous. V lost 6 bases and J 2 bases, leaving 14 bases between the germline ends. This CDR3 is built from 14 residues. From germline, CDR1 is MDHEN and CDR2 SYDVKM. The CDR3 here is CASSPRLGAYEQYF. DNA for the CDR3: TGTGCCAGCAGCCCCCGGCTCGGAGCCTACGAGCAGTACTTC.

The chain employs TRBV28 and TRBJ2-6; D is unclear. Between the trimmed V and J ends, which lost 4 bases and 0 bases, there was a span of 16 bases. The CDR3 spans 18 residues. Germline CDR1 MDHEN, CDR2 SYDVKM. The CDR3 DNA reads as TGTGCCAGCAGTTCCAGGTTGGGCGCACTCTCTGGGGCCAACGTCCTGACTTTC. Translated, it gives CASSSRLGALSGANVLTF.

The V call is TRBV11-2, the J call TRBJ1-5; 9 bases line up with TRBD1. This CDR3 region has 17 residues. CDR1 and CDR2 (germline): SGHAT, FQNNGV. V shed 2 bases, J shed 1 base, and the junction held 6 bases outside the gene matches. CDR3 sequence (DNA): TGTGCCAGCAGCTTAAGGGCCACAGGGGGCAGCAATCAGCCCCAGCATTTT. This translates into CASSLRATGGSNQPQHF.

This chain connects TRBV15 to TRBJ2-3, with 8 bases that match TRBD1. V lost 4 bases to trimming and J lost 3 bases; unmatched junction nucleotides: 6. Germline CDR1 reads LNHNV; CDR2 reads YYDKDF (reference sequence). The CDR3 consists of 15 residues. The CDR3 protein is CATSKDRVVTDTQYF. CDR3 nucleotide sequence: TGTGCCACCAGCAAGGACAGGGTGGTGACAGATACGCAGTATTTT.

The chain couples TRBV10-1 to TRBJ1-1; D unclear. The CDR3 runs 13 residues. V was clipped by 3 bases and J by 4 bases, with 9 bases between them. Germline V gene data show CDR1 as WNHNN and CDR2 as SYGVQD (reference sequence). CDR3 region: CASSDGGFTEAFF. CDR3 coding DNA: TGCGCCAGCAGTGATGGCGGATTCACTGAAGCTTTCTTT.

The gene calls are TRBV7-2 and TRBJ2-1; 12 positions match TRBD2. CDR1 is SGHTA, CDR2 FQGNSA, per germline. This CDR3 is 16 amino acids long. V shed 5 bases and J 8 bases; nucleotides not matched to a gene: 10. The CDR3 region has the DNA TGTGCCAGCAGCCGACTAGCGGGAGACTCAGTCTATGAGCAGTTCTTC. Its translation: CASSRLAGDSVYEQFF.

This clone was observed a few times. This chain joins TRBV7-9 and TRBJ1-2, with 7 positions matching TRBD1. With 4 bases clipped from V and 8 bases from J, the junction kept 7 bases outside the gene matches. Germline CDR1 SEHNR, CDR2 FQNEAQ (reference sequence). This CDR3 spans 13 amino acids. CDR3 DNA: TGTGCCAGCAGCTCGACAGGGCTGGGGGGCTACACCTTC. Translating gives CASSSTGLGGYTF. Based on the CDR3 plus reference TRBV7-9 and TRBJ1-2, the full variable domain is DTGVSQNPRHKITKRGQNVTFRCDPISEHNRLYWYRQTLGQGPEFLTYFQNEAQLEKSRLLSDRFSAERPKGSFSTLEIQRTEQGDSAMYLCASSSTGLGGYTFGSGTRLTVV.

This chain joins TRBV28 and TRBJ1-1; D is possibly TRBD1 (6 bases). V shed 4 bases and J shed 8 bases, with 11 bases lying between them. This CDR3 has 12 residues. The germline V gene encodes CDR1 MDHEN and CDR2 SYDVKM. Written as DNA, the CDR3 is TGTGCCAGCAGTTCGGGGACATCCGAAGCTTTCTTT. It translates to CASSSGTSEAFF.

The gene calls are TRBV27 and TRBJ1-6; 8 nucleotides align to TRBD1. Germline loops: CDR1 MNHEY, CDR2 SMNVEV (reference sequence). The J segment lost 10 bases and the V segment lost 6 bases, leaving 11 bases of the junction unmatched. The CDR3 contains 15 residues. CDR3 bases: TGTGCCAGCAGCTGGGCTTCAGGGGGCAAGTCACCCCTCCACTTT. Protein product: CASSWASGGKSPLHF.